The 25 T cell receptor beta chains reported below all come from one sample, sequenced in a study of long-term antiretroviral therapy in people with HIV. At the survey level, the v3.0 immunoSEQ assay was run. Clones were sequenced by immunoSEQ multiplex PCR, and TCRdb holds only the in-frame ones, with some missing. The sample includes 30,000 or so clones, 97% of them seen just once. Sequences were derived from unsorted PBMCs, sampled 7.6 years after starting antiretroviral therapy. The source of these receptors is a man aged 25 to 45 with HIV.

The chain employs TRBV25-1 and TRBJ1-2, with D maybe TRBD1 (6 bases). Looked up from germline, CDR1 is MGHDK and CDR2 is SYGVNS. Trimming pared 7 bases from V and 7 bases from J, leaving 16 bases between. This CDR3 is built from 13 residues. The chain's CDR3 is CASTSGRGAGYTF. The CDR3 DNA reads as TGTGCCAGCACCTCTGGGAGGGGGGCTGGCTACACCTTC.

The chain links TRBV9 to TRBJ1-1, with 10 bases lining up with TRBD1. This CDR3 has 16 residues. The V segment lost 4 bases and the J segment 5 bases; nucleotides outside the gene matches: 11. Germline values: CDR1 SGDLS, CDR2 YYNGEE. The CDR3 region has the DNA TGTGCCAGCAGCCTCACCTGGACAGGGGGGGCAACTGAAGCTTTCTTT. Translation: CASSLTWTGGATEAFF.

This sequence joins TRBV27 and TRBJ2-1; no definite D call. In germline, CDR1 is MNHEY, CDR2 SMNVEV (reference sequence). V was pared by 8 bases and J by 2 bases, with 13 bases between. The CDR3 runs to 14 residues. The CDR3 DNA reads TGTGCCAGCTCCCAGGACGGTCCCTACAATGAGCAGTTCTTC. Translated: CASSQDGPYNEQFF.

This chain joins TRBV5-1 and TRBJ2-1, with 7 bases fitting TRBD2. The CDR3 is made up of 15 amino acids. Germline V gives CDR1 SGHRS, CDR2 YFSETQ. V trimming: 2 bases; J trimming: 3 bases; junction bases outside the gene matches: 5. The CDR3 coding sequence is TGCGCCAGCAGCTTACCCGGGACTAACTACAATGAGCAGTTCTTC. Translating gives CASSLPGTNYNEQFF.

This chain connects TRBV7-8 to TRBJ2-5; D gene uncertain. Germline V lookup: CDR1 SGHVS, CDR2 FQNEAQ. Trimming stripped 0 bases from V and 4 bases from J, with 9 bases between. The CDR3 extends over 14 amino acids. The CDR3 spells CASSLARLAETQYF. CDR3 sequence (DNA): TGTGCCAGCAGCTTAGCGCGTTTAGCAGAGACCCAGTACTTC.

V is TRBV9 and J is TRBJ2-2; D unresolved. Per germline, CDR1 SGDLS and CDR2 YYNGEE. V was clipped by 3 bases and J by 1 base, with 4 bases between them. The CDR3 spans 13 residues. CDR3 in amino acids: CASSGVNTGELFF. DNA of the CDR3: TGTGCCAGCAGCGGGGTGAACACCGGGGAGCTGTTTTTT. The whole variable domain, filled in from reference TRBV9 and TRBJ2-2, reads DSGVTQTPKHLITATGQRVTLRCSPRSGDLSVYWYQQSLDQGLQFLIQYYNGEERAKGNILERFSAQQFPDLHSELNLSSLELGDSALYFCASSGVNTGELFFGEGSRLTVL.

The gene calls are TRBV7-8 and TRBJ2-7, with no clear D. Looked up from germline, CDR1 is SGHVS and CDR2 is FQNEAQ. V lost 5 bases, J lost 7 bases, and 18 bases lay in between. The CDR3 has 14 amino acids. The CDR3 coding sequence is TGTGCCAGCAGCCCCATAAGGGCTTATGGGGAGCAGTACTTC. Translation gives CASSPIRAYGEQYF.

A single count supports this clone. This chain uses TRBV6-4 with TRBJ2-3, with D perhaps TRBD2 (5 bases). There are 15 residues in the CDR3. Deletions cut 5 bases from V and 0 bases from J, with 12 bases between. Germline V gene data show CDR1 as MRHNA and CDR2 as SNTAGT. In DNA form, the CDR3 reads TGTGCCAGCAGTCACGGAGGAACCAGCACAGATACGCAGTATTTT. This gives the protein CASSHGGTSTDTQYF.

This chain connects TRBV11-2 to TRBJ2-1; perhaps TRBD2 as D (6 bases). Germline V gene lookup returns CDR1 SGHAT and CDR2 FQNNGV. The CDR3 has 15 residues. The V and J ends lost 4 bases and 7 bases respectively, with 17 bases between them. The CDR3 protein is CASSSRAAGRNEQFF. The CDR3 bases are TGTGCCAGCAGCTCCCGGGCCGCAGGGAGGAATGAGCAGTTCTTC.

For the CDR3, the DNA is TGTGCCACCAGCAGAGGGACAGGGGCGCTCAATCAGCCCCAGCATTTT. This gives the protein CATSRGTGALNQPQHF. The J gene is TRBJ1-5, the V gene TRBV15; 9 bases line up with TRBD1. Unmatched junction bases numbered 4, after V lost 1 base and J lost 3 bases. Germline V gene sequence: CDR1 LNHNV, CDR2 YYDKDF (reference sequence). The CDR3 consists of 16 residues.

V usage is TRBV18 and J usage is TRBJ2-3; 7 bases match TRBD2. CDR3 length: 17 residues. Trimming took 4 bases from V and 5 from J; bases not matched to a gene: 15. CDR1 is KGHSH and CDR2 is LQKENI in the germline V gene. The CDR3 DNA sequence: TGTGCCAGCTCACACCGCGGAGGGCGGGAGTCGGTAGATACGCAGTATTTT. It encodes CASSHRGGRESVDTQYF.

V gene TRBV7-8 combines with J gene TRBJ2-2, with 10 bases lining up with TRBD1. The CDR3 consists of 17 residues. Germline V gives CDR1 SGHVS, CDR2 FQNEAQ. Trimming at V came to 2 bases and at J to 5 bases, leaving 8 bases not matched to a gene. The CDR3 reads CASSLNRDRGLTGELFF. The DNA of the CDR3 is TGTGCCAGCAGCTTAAATAGGGACAGGGGATTAACCGGGGAGCTGTTTTTT.

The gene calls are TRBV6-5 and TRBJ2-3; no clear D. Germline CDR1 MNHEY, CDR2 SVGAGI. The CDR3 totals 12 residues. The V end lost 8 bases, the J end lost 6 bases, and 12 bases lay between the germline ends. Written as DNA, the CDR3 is TGTGCCAGCGGGTCCCTGAGGGATACGCAGTATTTT. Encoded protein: CASGSLRDTQYF.

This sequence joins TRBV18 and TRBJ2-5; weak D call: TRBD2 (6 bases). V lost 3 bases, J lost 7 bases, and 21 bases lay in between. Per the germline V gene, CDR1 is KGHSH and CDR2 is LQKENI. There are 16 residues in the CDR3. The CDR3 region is CASSPVPLALLGTQYF. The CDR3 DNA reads TGTGCCAGCTCACCGGTGCCTCTAGCGCTCCTTGGGACCCAGTACTTC.

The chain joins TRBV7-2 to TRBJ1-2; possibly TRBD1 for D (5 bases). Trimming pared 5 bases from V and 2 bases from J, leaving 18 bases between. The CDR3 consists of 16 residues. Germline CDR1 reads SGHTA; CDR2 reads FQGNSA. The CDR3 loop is CASSPLRTTSNYGYTF. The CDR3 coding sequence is TGTGCCAGCAGCCCCCTCCGGACAACCTCCAACTATGGCTACACCTTC.

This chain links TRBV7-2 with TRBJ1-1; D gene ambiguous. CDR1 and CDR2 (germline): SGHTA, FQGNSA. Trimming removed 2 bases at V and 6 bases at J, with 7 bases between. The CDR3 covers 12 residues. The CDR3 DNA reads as TGTGCCAGCAGCTTAAGGGCTGCTGAAGCTTTCTTT. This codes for CASSLRAAEAFF.

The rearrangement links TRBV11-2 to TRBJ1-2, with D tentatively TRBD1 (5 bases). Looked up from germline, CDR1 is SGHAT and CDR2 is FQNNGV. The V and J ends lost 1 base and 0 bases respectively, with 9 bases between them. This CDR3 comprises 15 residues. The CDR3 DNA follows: TGTGCCAGCAGCTTAGCCCCGACAGCTAACTATGGCTACACCTTC. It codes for CASSLAPTANYGYTF.

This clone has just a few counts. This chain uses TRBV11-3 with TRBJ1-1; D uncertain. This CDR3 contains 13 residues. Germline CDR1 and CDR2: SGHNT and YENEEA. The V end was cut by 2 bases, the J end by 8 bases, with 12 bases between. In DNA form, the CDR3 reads TGTGCCAGCAGCTTAAGTACGAGGACCGAAGCTTTCTTT. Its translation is CASSLSTRTEAFF.

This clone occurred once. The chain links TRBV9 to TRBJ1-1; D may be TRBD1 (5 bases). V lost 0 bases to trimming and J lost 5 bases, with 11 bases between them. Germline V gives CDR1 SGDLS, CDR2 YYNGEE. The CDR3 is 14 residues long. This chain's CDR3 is CASSVAGGGTEAFF. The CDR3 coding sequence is TGTGCCAGCAGCGTAGCTGGGGGAGGGACTGAAGCTTTCTTT.

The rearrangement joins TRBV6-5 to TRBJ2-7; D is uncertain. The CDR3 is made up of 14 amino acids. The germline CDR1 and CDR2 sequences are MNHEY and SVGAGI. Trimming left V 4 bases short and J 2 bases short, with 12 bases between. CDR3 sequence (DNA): TGTGCCAGCAGTTCTACAACAGTAGCCTACGAGCAGTACTTC. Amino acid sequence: CASSSTTVAYEQYF.

CDR3 in DNA: TGTGCCAGCAGCCCTCTCAGGGAGGCGGGCTACGAGCAGTACTTC. Protein product: CASSPLREAGYEQYF. V is TRBV6-5 and J is TRBJ2-7; a possible D gene is TRBD2 (6 bases). The V end lost 6 bases, the J end lost 3 bases, and 18 bases lay between the germline ends. The CDR3 contains 15 residues. Germline CDR1 is MNHEY and CDR2 is SVGAGI.

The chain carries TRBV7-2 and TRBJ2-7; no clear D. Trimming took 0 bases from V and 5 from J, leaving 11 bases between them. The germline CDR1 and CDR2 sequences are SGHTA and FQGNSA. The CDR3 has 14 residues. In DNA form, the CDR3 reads TGTGCCAGCAGCTTAGCGGGTGCTATGGACGAGCAGTACTTC. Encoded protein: CASSLAGAMDEQYF.

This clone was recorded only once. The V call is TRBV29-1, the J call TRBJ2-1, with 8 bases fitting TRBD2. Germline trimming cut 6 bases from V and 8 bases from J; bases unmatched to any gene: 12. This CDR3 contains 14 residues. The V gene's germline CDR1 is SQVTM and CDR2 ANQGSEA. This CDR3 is CSVAPPAGVYEQFF. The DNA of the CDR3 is TGCAGCGTCGCCCCCCCAGCGGGAGTCTATGAGCAGTTCTTC.

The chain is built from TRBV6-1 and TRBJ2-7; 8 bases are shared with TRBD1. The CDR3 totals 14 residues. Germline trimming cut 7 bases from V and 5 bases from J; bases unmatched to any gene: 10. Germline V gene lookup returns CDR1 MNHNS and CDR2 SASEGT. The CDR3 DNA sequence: TGTGCCAGCAATGACAGGGGCGCGGGCCACGAGCAGTACTTC. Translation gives CASNDRGAGHEQYF.

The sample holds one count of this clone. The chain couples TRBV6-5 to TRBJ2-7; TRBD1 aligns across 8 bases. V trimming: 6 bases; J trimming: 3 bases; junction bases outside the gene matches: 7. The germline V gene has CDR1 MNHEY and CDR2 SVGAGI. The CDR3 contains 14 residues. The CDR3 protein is CASRRTGSGYEQYF. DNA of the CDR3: TGTGCCAGCAGACGGACAGGGAGCGGCTACGAGCAGTACTTC.